The 12 T cell receptor beta chains presented below share a single source sample, sequenced in a study of tumor and adjacent non-tumor tissue in lung cancer. Three rounds of nested PCR, following a modified ARM-PCR protocol, produced the TCRbeta library. MiXCR was run by TCRdb on the multiplex PCR reads, yielding one entry per CDR3 protein. Here the sample spans about 93,000 distinct CDR3 sequences, less than 80% being singletons. The template was RNA from unsorted bulk tissue. The sample consisted of lung tumor tissue. These receptors originate from a man aged 55 to 70 with non-small cell lung cancer.

This clonotype was recorded many times. The J gene is TRBJ2-5, the V gene TRBV7-9, with TRBD1 matching over 10 bases. The CDR3 loop spans 15 amino acids. V dropped 5 bases and J dropped 2; count of bases not matched to a gene: 5. Germline-derived CDR1 and CDR2 are SEHNR and FQNEAQ (reference sequence). The CDR3 DNA follows: TGTGCCAGCAGCCCCGGGACAGGGGCTCAAGAGACCCAGTACTTC. Its translation: CASSPGTGAQETQYF.

Notes on this clonotype: Since the CDR3 does not end with the conserved phenylalanine or tryptophan, this likely comes from a read error. The rearrangement uses TRBV11-2 and TRBJ1-2; TRBD1 is a possible D gene (5 bases). The CDR3 length is 15 residues. The germline V gene has CDR1 SGHAT and CDR2 FQNNGV. CDR3 coding DNA: TGTGCCAGCAGCCTGAGGGGCCCGAATAACTATCGCTACACCATC. Translation gives CASSLRGPNNYRYTI.

This clonotype was seen a single time. Germline is not matched at one junction end, which may reflect a read error. The CDR3 sequence: CASSRGLATARELFF. The CDR3 DNA is TGTGCGAGCAGTCGGGGACTAGCGACGGCGAGGGAGCTGTTTTTT. The V gene is TRBV6-2 or TRBV6-3, the J gene TRBJ2-2, with 10 bases fitting TRBD2. The germline CDR1 and CDR2 sequences are MNHEY and SVGEGT. There are 15 residues in the CDR3.

As concerns this clonotype: This CDR3 is missing its conserved last phenylalanine or tryptophan, likely due to a read error. The gene calls are TRBV12-3 or TRBV12-4 and TRBJ1-2; D call uncertain. This CDR3 spans 13 amino acids. For the CDR3, the DNA is TGTGCCGGCAGTTTAGGCTTCGGGTATGGCTACACCTTA. This codes for CAGSLGFGYGYTL.

As concerns this clonotype: Likely a read error: the CDR3 ends without its conserved phenylalanine or tryptophan. The chain combines TRBV29-1 with TRBJ2-1; D is unclear. Trimming removed 6 bases at V and 5 bases at J, with 14 bases between. In germline, CDR1 is SQVTM, CDR2 ANQGSEA. The CDR3 loop spans 13 amino acids. The CDR3 reads CSVYGRMHNEQFL. The CDR3 DNA reads TGCAGCGTCTACGGACGGATGCACAATGAGCAGTTCTTA.

Concerning this clonotype itself: This may be a read error: a much more frequent sequence differs by one nucleotide. The chain joins TRBV12-3 or TRBV12-4 to TRBJ1-1; the match to TRBD1 covers 7 bases. The CDR3 spans 16 residues. CDR3 protein: CASSTNQQGKTTGAFF. The CDR3 coding sequence is TGTGCCAGCAGTACCAATCAACAGGGGAAAACCACTGGAGCTTTCTTT.

This clonotype was detected only once. CDR3 loop: CASTLQGRVTEAFF. The CDR3 bases are TGTGCCAGTACCCTGCAGGGGAGGGTCACTGAAGCTTTCTTT. The J gene is TRBJ1-1, the V gene TRBV19, with D perhaps TRBD1 (6 bases). The CDR3 consists of 14 residues. Trimming cost V 7 bases and J 4 bases, with 16 bases left between them. Germline V gene lookup returns CDR1 LNHDA and CDR2 SQIVND (reference sequence). Filled out from reference TRBV19 and TRBJ1-1, the complete variable domain reads DGGITQSPKYLFRKEGQNVTLSCEQNLNHDAMYWYRQDPGQGLRLIYYSQIVNDFQKGDIAEGYSVSREKKESFPLTVTSAQKNPTAFYLCASTLQGRVTEAFFGQGTRLTVV.

This clonotype was counted ten times or more. The chain carries TRBV29-1 and TRBJ2-1, with TRBD2 identical over 7 bases. CDR3 length: 15 residues. Germline V gene sequence: CDR1 SQVTM, CDR2 ANQGSEA. Germline trimming cut 4 bases from V and 4 bases from J; bases unmatched to any gene: 10. CDR3 protein: CSVVGEQRGYNEQFF. The CDR3 DNA follows: TGCAGCGTTGTAGGGGAACAGCGGGGTTACAATGAGCAGTTCTTC.

Of note for this clonotype: The junction and the germline gene differ at one end; a read error may be behind it. The rearrangement joins TRBV12-3 or TRBV12-4 to TRBJ2-7; a weak D match, TRBD1 (6 bases). The CDR3 totals 14 residues. The CDR3 nucleotides are TGTGCCAGTAGTTTATTGGGTGGAGCAGGGGACCAGTACTTC. It encodes CASSLLGGAGDQYF.

As for this clonotype: One end of the junction varies from germline; a read error may be responsible. V is TRBV6-6 and J is TRBJ2-7; unclear D gene. The CDR3 is made up of 13 amino acids. Germline CDR1 is MNHNY and CDR2 is SVGAGI (reference sequence). The CDR3 coding sequence is TGTGCCAGCAGTTACCAGAAATTATACGAGCGGTACTTC. Residues: CASSYQKLYERYF.

Note on this clonotype: Relative to the germline gene, one junction end is altered; a read error may explain this. The V gene is TRBV6-5, the J gene TRBJ1-2; D may be TRBD1 (6 bases). Per the germline V gene, CDR1 is MNHEY and CDR2 is SVGAGI. CDR3 length: 13 amino acids. The CDR3 here is CASSYTGNRGYAF. CDR3 DNA sequence: TGTGCCAGCAGCTACACAGGGAATCGTGGCTACGCCTTC.

At least ten counts were recorded for this clonotype. The chain couples TRBV20-1 to TRBJ1-1, with D perhaps TRBD1 (5 bases). The CDR3 contains 13 residues. V was cut by 4 bases and J by 4 bases, with 13 bases left in between. The germline CDR1 and CDR2 sequences are DFQATT and SNEGSKA (reference sequence). CDR3 amino acids: CSAMAGELTEAFF. For the CDR3, the DNA is TGCAGTGCTATGGCGGGGGAACTCACTGAAGCTTTCTTT.